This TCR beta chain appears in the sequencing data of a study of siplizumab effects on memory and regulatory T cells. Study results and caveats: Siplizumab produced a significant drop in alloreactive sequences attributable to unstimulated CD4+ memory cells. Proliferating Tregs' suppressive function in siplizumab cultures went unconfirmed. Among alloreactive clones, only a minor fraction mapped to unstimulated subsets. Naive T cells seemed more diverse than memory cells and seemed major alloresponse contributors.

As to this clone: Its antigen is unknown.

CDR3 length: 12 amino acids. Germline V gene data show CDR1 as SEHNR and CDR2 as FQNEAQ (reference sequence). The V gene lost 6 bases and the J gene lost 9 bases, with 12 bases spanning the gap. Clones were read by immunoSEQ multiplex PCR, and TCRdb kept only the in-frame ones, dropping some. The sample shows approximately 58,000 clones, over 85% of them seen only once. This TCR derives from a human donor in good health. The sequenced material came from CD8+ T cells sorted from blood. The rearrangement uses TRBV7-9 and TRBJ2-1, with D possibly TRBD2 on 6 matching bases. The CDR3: CASRATSIEQFF. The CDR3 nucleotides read TGTGCCAGCAGGGCTACTAGCATTGAGCAGTTCTTC. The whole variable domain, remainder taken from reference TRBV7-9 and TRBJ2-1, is DTGVSQNPRHKITKRGQNVTFRCDPISEHNRLYWYRQTLGQGPEFLTYFQNEAQLEKSRLLSDRFSAERPKGSFSTLEIQRTEQGDSAMYLCASRATSIEQFFGPGTRLTVL.